The sequence of this TCR beta chain was determined in a study of vaccination and CD4 T cells after COVID-19. The study sequenced cultured CD4+ T cell DNA using the Oncomine TCR Beta short-read assay. One entry per CDR3 protein results from TCRdb running MiXCR on the PCR reads. This table has 20,000 to 25,000 distinct CDR3 sequences, approximately 32% appearing once. The time point denotes: late sampling 161 to 241 days after vaccination in a few convalescent patients. Treatment given: roughly 10-day PBMC culture with coronavirus spike peptide pools or control peptides (ViraFEST assay). J was trimmed by 6 bases and V by 6 bases; bases with no gene match: 9. The germline CDR1 and CDR2 sequences are MNHNS and SASEGT. The CDR3 sequence is 14 residues long. This clonotype was seen only a few times. Its antigen is not identified.

V is TRBV6-1 and J is TRBJ1-2; 8 bases map to TRBD1. The origin of this receptor is a human donor who had recovered from COVID-19. The sample in question was CD4+ T cells from blood, cultured in vitro, obtained about 7 months after SARS-CoV-2 vaccination. The CDR3 sequence: CASRPSQGGNGYTF. Here the CDR3 DNA reads TGTGCCAGCAGGCCCTCACAGGGGGGAAATGGCTACACCTTC.